These T cell receptor beta chains were read from a single sample in a study of T-cell reconstitution after alpha-beta-depleted transplantation in children. TCRdb reprocessed the PCR reads via MiXCR and lists one record per CDR3 protein. The table records hundreds of thousands of distinct CDR3 sequences, more than 9% of them present only once. This sample comprised PBMCs from the stem cell graft donor, obtained from the stem cell graft. All receptors come from a human donor who donated a stem cell graft to a child with acute myeloid leukemia. Each CDR3 is given with its conserved first and last residue. A D gene is named only where the DNA matches it firmly. Clone size appears in some rows only: once, few, many, or a class for an expanded clone.

d_call j_call cdr3_length v_call clone_size cdr3_nt cdr3_aa
TRBD2 TRBJ2-2 17 TRBV5-1 - TGCGCCAGCAGCTTGATCGGCGGGAGGGCCGGTGGCGGGGAGCTGTTTTTT CASSLIGGRAGGGELFF
TRBD1 TRBJ1-3 15 TRBV29-1 few TGCAGCGTTGGGGCCGGGACAGGGGTTGGAAACACCATATATTTT CSVGAGTGVGNTIYF
TRBD2 TRBJ2-4 17 TRBV6-1 few TGTGCCAGCAGCAGGCTAGCGGAGGCCGGGGCCAAAAACATTCAGTACTTC CASSRLAEAGAKNIQYF
- TRBJ2-5 12 TRBV7-9 few TGTGCCAGCAGCTCCTACTTAGAGACCCAGTACTTC CASSSYLETQYF
- TRBJ1-1 13 TRBV2 few TGTGCCAGCAGTGTTGAGAGGAACACTGAAGCTTTCTTT CASSVERNTEAFF
TRBD1 TRBJ2-1 14 TRBV7-2 - TGTGCCACTCCACAGGGGCATTCCTACAATGAGCAGTTCTTC CATPQGHSYNEQFF
TRBD2 TRBJ2-1 15 TRBV11-1 few TGTGCCAGCAGCTATACGGGCAGCGGGGTCGATGAGCAGTTCTTC CASSYTGSGVDEQFF
- TRBJ1-1 13 TRBV18 - TGTGCCAGCTCACCGTCCCGATACACTGAAGCTTTCTTT CASSPSRYTEAFF
- TRBJ2-1 15 TRBV7-3 many TGTGCCAGCAGCTTAATACGTACCTCCTACAATGAGCAGTTCTTC CASSLIRTSYNEQFF
- TRBJ2-2 14 TRBV19 few TGTGCCAGTAGTTTCGGTATTGACACCGGGGAGCTGTTTTTT CASSFGIDTGELFF
TRBD2 TRBJ2-3 19 TRBV6-5 few TGTGCCAGCAGTTACGCAGGACTAGCGGGAGGGCCGAGCACAGATACGCAGTATTTT CASSYAGLAGGPSTDTQYF
TRBD2 TRBJ2-1 15 TRBV20-1 many TGCAGTGCTAGTTCGCCGGGACTAGCCCACCGGGAGCAGTTCTTC CSASSPGLAHREQFF